This T cell receptor (beta chain) was recovered during a study of shared clonotypes between healthy human individuals (dated by TCRdb to about 2020). General notes on the study: The cohort comprised a couple of women and a few men aged 18 to 49 years. For each donor, three plates each were used for CD4 naive and CD4 memory, two plates were used for CD8 naive, and one plate was used for CD8 memory. To estimate repertoire size and how much clonotype sharing occurs between individuals, the study deeply sequenced the blood TCR repertoires of about 5 healthy adults. To increase sequencing depth and limit assay-specific biases, TCR repertoire library preparation and sequencing were carried out by different laboratories using diverse techniques. Per donor, leukapheresis produced somewhere between about 0.9 and 9.5 billion PBMCs.

From cysteine to phenylalanine, the CDR3 is 16 amino acids long. Left in the record is the CDR3 DNA by itself, 48 bases read in frame from the first base. Looking up the germline V gene yields CDR1 MGHRA and CDR2 YSYEKL. V is cut back by 3 bases and J by 6 bases, with 12 bases in the junction unmatched. On the study overall, not on this receptor specifically: When a handful of donors were compared, the shared fraction of clonotypes was around 5% for naive CD4, around 4% for naive CD8, more than 2% for memory CD4, and 0.4% for memory CD8. Incomplete sequencing was indicated by rarefaction of sorted-subset datasets, despite the large sequencing depth. The genetic and exposure-history diversity represented was limited by the small number of donors. Sampling was restricted to blood, and TCR repertoires in tissue are likely to differ from TCR repertoires in blood. Estimated clonotype richness was generally larger for naive than for memory subsets. Compared with non-shared clonotypes, the clonotypes found in all four sorted-subset donors had higher generation probabilities. Pairwise subsampling indicated that sequencing depth was expected to affect the degree of clonotype sharing among donors.

To note about this clone: Its recognized antigen is unknown. No qualities accompany the bases; no much larger clone lies one base away.

Using the deep immunoSEQ assay, multiplex PCR amplified TCR CDR3 regions from genomic DNA. Extracted genomic DNA from each cell subset was spread evenly across all wells of several immunoSEQ 96-well plates, with each plate serving as a replicate. Each replicate PCR for sorted subsets received approximately 200 ng genomic DNA, equal to roughly 33,000 T cell genomes. Purified libraries were quantified with a Qubit 3.0 fluorometer, sized on a Bioanalyzer 2100, and re-quantified with the KAPA Library Quantification kit. Every immunoSEQ 96-well plate was sequenced on a separate single-read 150-cycle Illumina NextSeq 550 flow cell. Per the authors' processing: Because the immunoSEQ output held only junctional sequences and lacked quality scores, the filtering could not match the filtering applied to full-length reads. To assign V/J genes and CDR3, sequences were annotated using PyIR, a Python wrapper for IgBLAST v1.9, with IMGT germline references. Reads with weak V/J assignments (E-value above 1e-6), missing CDR3, stop codons, out-of-frame junctions, or ambiguous translated residues were removed. V3J clonotypes were defined as sequences sharing the same inferred V gene, J gene, and CDR3 amino acid sequence. To compute the percentage overlap between repertoires, the number of shared unique clonotypes was divided by the size of the smaller repertoire. Repertoire richness was assessed with RTK rarefaction, the Chao1 estimator, and Recon v2.1 estimates of unobserved clonotypes. OLGA was used to compute generation probabilities for all TCRbeta clonotypes that the gDNA method yielded from a handful of donors. TCRdb re-hosts the immuneACCESS table, in-frame sequences only. Its copies lack some clones; in the studies checked, an unresolved V gene accounts for under half of them, and the cause for the rest is not known. V and J calls and clone size are those listed in that table; D and trimming were worked out from the DNA. Across this sample there are around 690,000 clones, with roughly 88% seen only once. The ten largest clonotypes hold 34% of the sample.

Healthy HIV-negative adults with no recently reported acute infections or vaccinations were included as donors. Only Caucasian adults living in Nashville, Tennessee, USA were represented among the donors. The CD8 memory samples were a combination of magnetically selected CD45RO+ cells and CCR7-negative CD45RA+ effector memory (TemRA) cells. Blood was obtained by leukapheresis, after which PBMCs were separated by Ficoll-Histopaque density gradient centrifugation and cryopreserved in liquid nitrogen vapor phase. Analytical flow cytometry was used to check the purity and quantity of each magnetically sorted T cell population. From each sorted fraction, genomic DNA was isolated and quantified by UV absorbance on a Nanodrop 2000c.

The sequenced material came from memory CD8+ T cells from PBMCs. This specimen's cell subset or site label, per the study, means: CD45RO+ cells pooled with CCR7-negative TemRA cells. The receptor comes from a man aged 18 to 29 in good health. Some clones in this sample may be carry-over from other donors' samples. This receptor chain uses TRBV4-1 and TRBJ2-7; the central 9 bases match TRBD1. The nucleotides read TGCGCCAGCAGCCATACCCCCGGACAGGGGTATTCCGAGCAGTACTTC. The translation is CASSHTPGQGYSEQYF.